This entry describes one T cell receptor beta chain. Its specificity is not known. For TCRbeta, the library was prepared with unique molecular identifiers. TCRdb re-derived calls from the PCR reads in MiXCR, one entry per CDR3 protein. This sample has approximately 630,000 distinct CDR3 sequences, with 13% found just once. This entry is derived from a study of T-cell reconstitution after alpha-beta-depleted transplantation in children. Findings and limits, study-wide: Fresh T-cell production supplied most of the T-cell counts and diversity seen one year after transplant. As was reported, about two months after transplant, alpha-beta T cells came from several hundred expanded graft clones. Where some patients showed high TCRbeta diversity at day 60, it came from recipient T cells and thymic progenitors that had survived.

Germline V lookup: CDR1 SSHAT, CDR2 FNYEAQ (reference sequence). CDR3 length: 15 amino acids. The V end lost 2 bases, the J end lost 5 bases, and 12 bases lay between the germline ends. This specimen consisted of PBMCs, obtained before TCRalphabeta/CD19-depleted stem cell transplant. The V and J genes are TRBV7-7 and TRBJ2-2; tentative D call: TRBD2 (6 bases). The TCR comes from a girl aged 2-10 years with congenital amegakaryocytic thrombocytopenia, due to receive a stem cell transplant. The CDR3 region has the DNA TGTGCCAGCAGCTTAACGGGAGTTCTTACCGGGGAGCTGTTTTTT. Amino acids: CASSLTGVLTGELFF.